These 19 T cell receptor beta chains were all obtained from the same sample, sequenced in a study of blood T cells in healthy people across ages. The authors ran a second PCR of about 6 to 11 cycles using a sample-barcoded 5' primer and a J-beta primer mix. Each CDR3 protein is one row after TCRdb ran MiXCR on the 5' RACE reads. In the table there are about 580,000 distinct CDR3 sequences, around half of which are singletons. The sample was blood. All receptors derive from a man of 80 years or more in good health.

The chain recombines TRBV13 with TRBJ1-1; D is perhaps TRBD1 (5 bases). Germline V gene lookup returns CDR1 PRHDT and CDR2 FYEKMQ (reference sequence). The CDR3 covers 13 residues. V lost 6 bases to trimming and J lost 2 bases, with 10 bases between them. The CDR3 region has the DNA TGTGCCAGCAGGCATACAGGTAACACTGAAGCTTTCTTT. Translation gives CASRHTGNTEAFF.

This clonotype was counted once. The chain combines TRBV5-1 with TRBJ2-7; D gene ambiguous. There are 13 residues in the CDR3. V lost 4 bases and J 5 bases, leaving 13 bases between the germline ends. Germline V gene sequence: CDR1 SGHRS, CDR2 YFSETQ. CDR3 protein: CASSLISSDEQYF. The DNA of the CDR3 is TGCGCCAGCAGCCTGATTAGTTCCGACGAGCAGTACTTC.

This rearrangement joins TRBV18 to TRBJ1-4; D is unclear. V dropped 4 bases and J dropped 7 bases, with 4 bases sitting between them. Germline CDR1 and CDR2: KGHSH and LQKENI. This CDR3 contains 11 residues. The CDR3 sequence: CASSQAEKLFF. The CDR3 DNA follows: TGTGCCAGCTCACAGGCTGAAAAACTGTTTTTT.

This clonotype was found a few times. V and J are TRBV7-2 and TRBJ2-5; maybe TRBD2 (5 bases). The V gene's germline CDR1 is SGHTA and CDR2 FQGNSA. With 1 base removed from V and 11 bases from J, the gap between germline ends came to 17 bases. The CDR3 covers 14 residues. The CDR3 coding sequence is TGTGCCAGCAGCTTAGTTACAGACTACAATGAGCAGTACTTC. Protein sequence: CASSLVTDYNEQYF.

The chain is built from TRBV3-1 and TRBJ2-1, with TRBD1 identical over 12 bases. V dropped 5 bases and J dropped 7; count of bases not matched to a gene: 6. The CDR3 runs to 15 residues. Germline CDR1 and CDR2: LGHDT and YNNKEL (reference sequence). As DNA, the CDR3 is TGTGCCAGCAGCTACCGGGACAGGGGGCGAAATGAGCAGTTCTTC. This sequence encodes CASSYRDRGRNEQFF.

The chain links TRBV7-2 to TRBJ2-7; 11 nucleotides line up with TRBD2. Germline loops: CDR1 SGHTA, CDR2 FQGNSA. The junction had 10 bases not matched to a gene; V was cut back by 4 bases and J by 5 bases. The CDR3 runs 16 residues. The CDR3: CASSSPLAGGPHEQYF. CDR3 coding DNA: TGTGCCAGCAGCTCCCCTTTAGCGGGAGGGCCCCACGAGCAGTACTTC.

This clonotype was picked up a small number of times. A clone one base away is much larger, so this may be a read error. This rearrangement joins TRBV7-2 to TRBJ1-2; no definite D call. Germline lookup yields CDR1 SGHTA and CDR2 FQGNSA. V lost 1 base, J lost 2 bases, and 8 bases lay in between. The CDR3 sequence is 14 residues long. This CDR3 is CASSLGGENYGYTF. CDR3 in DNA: TGTGCCAGCAGCTTAGGCGGGGAGAACTATGGCTACACCTTC.

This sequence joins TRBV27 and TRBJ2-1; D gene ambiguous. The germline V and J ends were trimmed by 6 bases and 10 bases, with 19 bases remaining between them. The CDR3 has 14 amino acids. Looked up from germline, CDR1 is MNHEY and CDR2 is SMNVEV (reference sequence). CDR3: CASRYASGSNEQFF. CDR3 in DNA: TGTGCCAGCAGGTATGCCAGTGGGTCGAACGAGCAGTTCTTC.

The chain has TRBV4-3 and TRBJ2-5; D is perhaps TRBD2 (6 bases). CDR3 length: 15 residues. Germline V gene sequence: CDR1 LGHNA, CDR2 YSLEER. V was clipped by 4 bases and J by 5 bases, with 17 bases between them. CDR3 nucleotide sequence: TGCGCCAGCAGCCCGGGACTGAACATGGGCGAGACCCAGTACTTC. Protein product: CASSPGLNMGETQYF.

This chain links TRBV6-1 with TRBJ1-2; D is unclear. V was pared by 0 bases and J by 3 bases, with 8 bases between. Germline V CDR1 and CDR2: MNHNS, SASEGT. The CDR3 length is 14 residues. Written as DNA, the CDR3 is TGTGCCAGCAGTGAAGCACGGGGTGACTATGGCTACACCTTC. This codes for CASSEARGDYGYTF.

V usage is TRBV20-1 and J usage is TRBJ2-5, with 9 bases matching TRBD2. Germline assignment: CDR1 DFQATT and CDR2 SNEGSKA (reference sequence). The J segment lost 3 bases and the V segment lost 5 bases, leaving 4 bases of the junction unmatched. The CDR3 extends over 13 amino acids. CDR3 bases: TGCAGTGCTGCAGCGGGGGGAGAAGAGACCCAGTACTTC. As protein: CSAAAGGEETQYF.

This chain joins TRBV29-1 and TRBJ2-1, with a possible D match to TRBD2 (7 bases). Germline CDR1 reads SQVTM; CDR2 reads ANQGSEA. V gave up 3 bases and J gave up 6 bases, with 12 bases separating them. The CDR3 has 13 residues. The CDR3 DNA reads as TGCAGCGTTGAGGGGGCGGGGGTCAATGAGCAGTTCTTC. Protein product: CSVEGAGVNEQFF.

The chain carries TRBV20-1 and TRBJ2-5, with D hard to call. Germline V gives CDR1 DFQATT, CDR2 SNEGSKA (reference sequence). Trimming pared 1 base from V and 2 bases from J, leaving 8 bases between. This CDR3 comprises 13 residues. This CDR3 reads CSARVGLQETQYF. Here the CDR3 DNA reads TGCAGTGCTAGAGTCGGGTTACAAGAGACCCAGTACTTC.

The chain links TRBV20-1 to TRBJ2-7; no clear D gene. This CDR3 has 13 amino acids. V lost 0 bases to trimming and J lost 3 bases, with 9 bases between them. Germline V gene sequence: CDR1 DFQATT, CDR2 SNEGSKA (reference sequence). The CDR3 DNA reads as TGCAGTGCTAGAGACCCGAGTAACTACGAGCAGTACTTC. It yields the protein CSARDPSNYEQYF.

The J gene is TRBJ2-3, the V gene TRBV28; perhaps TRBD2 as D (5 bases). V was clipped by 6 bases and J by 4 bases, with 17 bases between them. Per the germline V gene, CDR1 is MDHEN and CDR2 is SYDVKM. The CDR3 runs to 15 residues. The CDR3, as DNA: TGTGCCAGCAGCCTTTCACTAGGGAGCGCAGATACGCAGTATTTT. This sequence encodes CASSLSLGSADTQYF.

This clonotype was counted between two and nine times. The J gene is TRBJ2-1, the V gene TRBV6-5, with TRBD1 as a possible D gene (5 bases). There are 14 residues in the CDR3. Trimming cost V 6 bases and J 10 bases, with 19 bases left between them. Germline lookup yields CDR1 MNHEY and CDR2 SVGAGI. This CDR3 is CASRAALKGREQFF. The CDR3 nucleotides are TGTGCCAGCAGGGCAGCCTTGAAGGGGCGGGAGCAGTTCTTC.

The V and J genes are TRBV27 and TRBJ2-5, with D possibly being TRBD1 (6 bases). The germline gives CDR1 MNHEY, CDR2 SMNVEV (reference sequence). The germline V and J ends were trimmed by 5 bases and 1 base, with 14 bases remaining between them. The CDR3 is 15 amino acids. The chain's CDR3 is CASSAARDTQETQYF. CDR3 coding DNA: TGTGCCAGCAGTGCCGCTCGGGACACCCAAGAGACCCAGTACTTC.

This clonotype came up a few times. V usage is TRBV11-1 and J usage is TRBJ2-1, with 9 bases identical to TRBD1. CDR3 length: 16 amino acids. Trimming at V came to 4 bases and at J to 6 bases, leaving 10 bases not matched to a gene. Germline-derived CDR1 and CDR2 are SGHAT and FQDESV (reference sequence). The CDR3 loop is CASSSDLGQGTNEQFF. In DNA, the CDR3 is TGTGCCAGCAGCTCGGATCTGGGACAGGGAACCAATGAGCAGTTCTTC.

In DNA form, the CDR3 reads TGTGCCAGCAGGACTAGCGGCACTGGAGAGCAGTTCTTC. It yields the protein CASRTSGTGEQFF. The chain couples TRBV5-4 to TRBJ2-1, with 9 bases lining up with TRBD2. The CDR3 length is 13 residues. Germline V gene lookup returns CDR1 SGHNT and CDR2 YYREEE (reference sequence). The V and J ends lost 5 bases and 10 bases, in that order; junction bases with no gene match: 7.